These T cell receptor beta chains were read from a single sample in a study of T cells in Graves' hyperthyroidism and ophthalmopathy. One entry per CDR3 protein results from TCRdb running MiXCR on the multiplex PCR reads. The sample shows roughly 200,000 distinct CDR3 sequences, about 18% of them seen only once. Source material: blood. These receptors were collected from a man aged 35 to 55 with Graves' hyperthyroidism. Each CDR3 is given without its conserved first and last residue.

TRBJ1-5,TRBV18,ASSPAKVNQPQH
TRBJ2-1,TRBV9,ASSTSRGEQF
TRBJ2-5,TRBV15,ATSRDGYQETQY
TRBJ1-5,TRBV7-2,ASSSDGPQIWKSNQPQH
TRBJ2-7,TRBV7-9,AGGQGGSYEQY
TRBJ2-7,TRBV12-3/TRBV12-4,ASSPGLASYEQY
TRBJ2-7,TRBV7-2,ASSPGTHAYEQY
TRBJ1-5,TRBV27,ASSPGTGENQPQH
TRBJ2-2,TRBV18,ASSPPSGLTGELF
TRBJ2-7,TRBV10-3,AISQTGNEQY